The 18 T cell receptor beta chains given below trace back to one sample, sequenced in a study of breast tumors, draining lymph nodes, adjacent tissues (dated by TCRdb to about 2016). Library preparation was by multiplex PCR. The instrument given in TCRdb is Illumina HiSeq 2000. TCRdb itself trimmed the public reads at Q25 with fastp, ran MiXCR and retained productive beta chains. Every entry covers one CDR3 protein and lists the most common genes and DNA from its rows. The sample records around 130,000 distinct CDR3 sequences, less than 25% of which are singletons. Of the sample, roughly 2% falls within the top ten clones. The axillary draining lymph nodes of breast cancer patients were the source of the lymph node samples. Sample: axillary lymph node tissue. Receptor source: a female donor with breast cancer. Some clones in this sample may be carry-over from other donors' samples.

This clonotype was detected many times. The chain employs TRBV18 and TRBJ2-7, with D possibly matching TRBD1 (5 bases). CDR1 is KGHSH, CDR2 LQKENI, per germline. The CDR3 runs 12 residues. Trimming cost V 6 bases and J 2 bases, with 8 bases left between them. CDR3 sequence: CASSRQTYEQYF. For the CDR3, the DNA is TGTGCCAGCTCTCGACAGACCTACGAGCAGTACTTC.

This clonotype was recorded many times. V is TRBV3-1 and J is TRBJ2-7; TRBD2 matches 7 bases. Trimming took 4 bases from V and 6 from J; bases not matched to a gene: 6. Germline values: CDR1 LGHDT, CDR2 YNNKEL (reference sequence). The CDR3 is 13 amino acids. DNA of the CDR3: TGTGCCAGCAGCCCCGTGTGGGGGGGCGAGCAGTACTTC. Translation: CASSPVWGGEQYF.

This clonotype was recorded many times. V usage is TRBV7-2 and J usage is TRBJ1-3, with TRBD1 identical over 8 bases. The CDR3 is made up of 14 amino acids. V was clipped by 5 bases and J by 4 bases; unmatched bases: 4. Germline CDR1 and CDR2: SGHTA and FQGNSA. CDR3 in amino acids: CASSPRTGGNTIYF. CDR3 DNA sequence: TGTGCCAGCAGCCCTAGGACAGGGGGAAACACCATATATTTT.

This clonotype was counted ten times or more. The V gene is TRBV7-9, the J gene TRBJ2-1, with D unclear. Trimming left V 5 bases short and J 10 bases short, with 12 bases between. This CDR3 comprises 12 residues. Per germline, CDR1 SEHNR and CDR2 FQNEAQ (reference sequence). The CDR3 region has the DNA TGTGCCAGCAGCCCGGATATGGGGGAGCAGTTCTTC. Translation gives CASSPDMGEQFF.

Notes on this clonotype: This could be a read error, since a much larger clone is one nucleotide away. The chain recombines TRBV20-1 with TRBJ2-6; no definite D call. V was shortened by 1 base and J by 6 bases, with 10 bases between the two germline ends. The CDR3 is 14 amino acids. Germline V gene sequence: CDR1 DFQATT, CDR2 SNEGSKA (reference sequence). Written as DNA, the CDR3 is TGCAGTGCTAGAGTGGTCCCTGTGGCCAACGTCCTGACTTTC. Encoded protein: CSARVVPVANVLTF.

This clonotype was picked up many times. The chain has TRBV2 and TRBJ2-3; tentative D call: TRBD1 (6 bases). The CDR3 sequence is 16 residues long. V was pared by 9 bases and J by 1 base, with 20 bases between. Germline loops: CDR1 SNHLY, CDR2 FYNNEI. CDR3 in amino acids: CASRPPTGWGTDTQYF. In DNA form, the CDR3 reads TGTGCCAGTAGACCCCCCACAGGGTGGGGCACAGATACGCAGTATTTT.

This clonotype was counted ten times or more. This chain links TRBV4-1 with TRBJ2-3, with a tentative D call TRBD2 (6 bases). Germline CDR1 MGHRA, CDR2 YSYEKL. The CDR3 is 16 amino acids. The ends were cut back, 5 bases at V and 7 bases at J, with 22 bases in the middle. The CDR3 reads CASSAGGEGLANTQYF. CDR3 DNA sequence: TGCGCCAGCAGCGCTGGTGGCGAGGGACTTGCTAATACGCAGTATTTT.

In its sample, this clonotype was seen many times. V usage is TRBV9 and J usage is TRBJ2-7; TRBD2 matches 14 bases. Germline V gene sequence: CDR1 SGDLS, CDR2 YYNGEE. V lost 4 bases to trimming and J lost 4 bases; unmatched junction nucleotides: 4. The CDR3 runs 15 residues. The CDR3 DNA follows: TGTGCCAGCAGCCCCTGGACTAGCGGGAGGTACGAGCAGTACTTC. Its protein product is CASSPWTSGRYEQYF.

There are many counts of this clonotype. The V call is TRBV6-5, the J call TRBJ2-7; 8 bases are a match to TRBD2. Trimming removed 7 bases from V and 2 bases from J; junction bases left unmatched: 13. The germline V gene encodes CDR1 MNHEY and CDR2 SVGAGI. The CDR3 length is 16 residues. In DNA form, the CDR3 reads TGTGCCAGCACCTCCGGGGGGGGCCTCTCGGCCTACGAGCAGTACTTC. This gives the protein CASTSGGGLSAYEQYF.

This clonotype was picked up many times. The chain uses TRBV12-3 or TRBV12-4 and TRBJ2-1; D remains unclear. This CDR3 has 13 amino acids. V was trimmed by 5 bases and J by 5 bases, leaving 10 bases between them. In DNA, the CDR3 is TGTGCCAGCAGTCCTCTAGGGCACAATGAGCAGTTCTTC. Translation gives CASSPLGHNEQFF.

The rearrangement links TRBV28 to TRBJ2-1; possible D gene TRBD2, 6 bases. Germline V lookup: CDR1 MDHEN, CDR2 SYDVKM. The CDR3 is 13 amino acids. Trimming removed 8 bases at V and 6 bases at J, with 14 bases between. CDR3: CASSLAGSNEQFF. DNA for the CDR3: TGTGCCAGCTCACTAGCAGGGAGCAATGAGCAGTTCTTC. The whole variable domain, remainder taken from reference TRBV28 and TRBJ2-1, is DVKVTQSSRYLVKRTGEKVFLECVQDMDHENMFWYRQDPGLGLRLIYFSYDVKMKEKGDIPEGYSVSREKKERFSLILESASTNQTSMYLCASSLAGSNEQFFGPGTRLTVL.

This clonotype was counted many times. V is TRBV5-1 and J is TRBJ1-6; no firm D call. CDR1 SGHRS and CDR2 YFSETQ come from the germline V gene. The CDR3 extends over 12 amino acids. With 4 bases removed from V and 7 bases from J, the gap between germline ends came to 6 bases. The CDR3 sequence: CASSDKNSPLHF. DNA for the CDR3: TGCGCCAGCAGCGACAAAAATTCACCCCTCCACTTT.

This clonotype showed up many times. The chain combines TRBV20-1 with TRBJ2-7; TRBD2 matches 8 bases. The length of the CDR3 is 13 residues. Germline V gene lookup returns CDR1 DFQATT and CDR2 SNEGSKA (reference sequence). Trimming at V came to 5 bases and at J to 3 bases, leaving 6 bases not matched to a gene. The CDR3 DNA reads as TGCAGTGCTTCCGGGACTAGTCTCTACGAGCAGTACTTC. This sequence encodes CSASGTSLYEQYF.

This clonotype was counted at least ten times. The CDR3 region is CASSPGRYNEQFF. The CDR3 DNA reads TGTGCCAGTAGCCCAGGCAGGTACAATGAGCAGTTCTTC. The V and J genes are TRBV19 and TRBJ2-1; D call uncertain. The CDR3 is made up of 13 amino acids. Trimming cost V 6 bases and J 4 bases, with 10 bases left between them. Germline CDR1 is LNHDA and CDR2 is SQIVND (reference sequence).

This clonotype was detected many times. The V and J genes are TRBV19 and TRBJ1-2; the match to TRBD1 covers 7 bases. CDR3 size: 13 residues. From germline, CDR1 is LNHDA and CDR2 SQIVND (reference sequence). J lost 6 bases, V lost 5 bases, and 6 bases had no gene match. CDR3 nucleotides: TGTGCCAGTAGTGTGACAGGGTATCATGGCTACACCTTC. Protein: CASSVTGYHGYTF.

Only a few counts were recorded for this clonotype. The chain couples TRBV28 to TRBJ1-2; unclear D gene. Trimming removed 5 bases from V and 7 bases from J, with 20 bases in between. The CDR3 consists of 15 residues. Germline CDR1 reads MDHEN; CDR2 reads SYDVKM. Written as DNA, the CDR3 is TGTGCCAGCAGTCCGTCGAGGCGGACTTTAAGTGGCTACACCTTC. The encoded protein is CASSPSRRTLSGYTF.

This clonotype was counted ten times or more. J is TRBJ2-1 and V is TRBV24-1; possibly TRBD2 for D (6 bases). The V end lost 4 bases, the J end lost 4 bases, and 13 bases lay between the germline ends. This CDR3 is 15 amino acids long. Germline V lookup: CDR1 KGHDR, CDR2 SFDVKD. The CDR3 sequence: CATSDNLAEYNEQFF. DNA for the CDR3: TGTGCCACCAGTGACAACTTAGCGGAGTACAATGAGCAGTTCTTC.

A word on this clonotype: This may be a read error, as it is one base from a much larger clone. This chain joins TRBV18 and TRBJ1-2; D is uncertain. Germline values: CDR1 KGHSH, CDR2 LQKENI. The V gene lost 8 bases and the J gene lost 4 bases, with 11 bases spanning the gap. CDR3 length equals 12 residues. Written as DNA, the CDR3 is TGTGCCAGCCCGGGGTCCGGCTATGGCTACACCTTC. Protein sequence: CASPGSGYGYTF. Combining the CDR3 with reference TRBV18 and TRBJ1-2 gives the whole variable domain NAGVMQNPRHLVRRRGQEARLRCSPMKGHSHVYWYRQLPEEGLKFMVYLQKENIIDESGMPKERFSAEFPKEGPSILRIQQVVRGDSAAYFCASPGSGYGYTFGSGTRLTVV.